Listed below are T cell receptor beta chains from one sample, sequenced in a study of T cell responses to AZD1222 COVID-19 vaccine. TCRdb keeps only in-frame clones here, not all; method: immunoSEQ multiplex PCR. The sample includes some 66,000 clones, 87% seen only once; the top ten take 15% to 20%. The sequencing here drew on peripheral blood, taken on day 0 of AZD1222 vaccination. The receptors were sampled from an adult in good health. CDR3s include the opening cysteine and the closing phenylalanine or tryptophan. D genes are given only for firm matches. For some rows the clone size is stated as once, few or many, or as a class when expanded; others skip it.

.,TRBJ2-2,.,TRBV19,TGTGCCAGTAGTATAAGGCGGGGCAGGTTGAACACCGGGGAGCTGTTTTTT,CASSIRRGRLNTGELFF
.,TRBJ2-3,TRBD2,TRBV7-9,TGTGCCAGCGGGACTAGGTACACAGATACGCAGTATTTT,CASGTRYTDTQYF
.,TRBJ1-2,.,TRBV30,TGTGCCGCCGGGGGATCCCCAGAAGCTAACTATGGCTACACCTTC,CAAGGSPEANYGYTF
.,TRBJ2-5,TRBD1,TRBV5-5,TGTGCCAGCAGCTTTATTGACAGGGCGTACCAAGAGACCCAGTACTTC,CASSFIDRAYQETQYF
.,TRBJ2-3,.,TRBV5-4,TGTGCCAGCAGCGGGGGCGGAGGGAGGAGCACAGATACGCAGTATTTT,CASSGGGGRSTDTQYF
once,TRBJ2-7,TRBD1,TRBV6-5,TGTGCCAGCAGGGGGACCGGGACAGCCTTTTACGAGCAGTACTTC,CASRGTGTAFYEQYF
.,TRBJ2-1,TRBD2,TRBV7-3,TGTGCCAGCAGCTTAGCGAGAGGGACTAGCGGGAGGGATGAGCAGTTCTTC,CASSLARGTSGRDEQFF
.,TRBJ2-1,TRBD2,TRBV4-3,TGCGCCAGCAGCCAAGAGATGCGGGAGTTCAATGAGCAGTTCTTC,CASSQEMREFNEQFF
once,TRBJ2-7,.,TRBV5-1,TGCGCCAGCAGCATAGGGACACGCTACGAGCAGTACTTC,CASSIGTRYEQYF
.,TRBJ2-2,TRBD2,TRBV5-1,TGCGCCAGCAGATGGACTAGTAATTCTGGCGGGGAGCTGTTTTTT,CASRWTSNSGGELFF
.,TRBJ2-3,.,TRBV7-3,TGTGCCAGCAGCTCCCTCCCAGGGGCAGATACGCAGTATTTT,CASSSLPGADTQYF
.,TRBJ2-3,.,TRBV27,TGTGCCAGCAGTTTTGGACTACGAAGAGGCGAGACGCAGTATTTT,CASSFGLRRGETQYF
.,TRBJ2-1,.,TRBV6-5,TGTGCCAGCAGCAAGGGCGATGAGCAGTTCTTC,CASSKGDEQFF
once,TRBJ2-7,TRBD2,TRBV7-8,TGTGCCAGCAGCTTAGTACTAGCGTTCCCCTACGAGCAGTACTTC,CASSLVLAFPYEQYF
.,TRBJ1-3,.,TRBV19,TGTGCCAGTAGTCTGGAGGGTGTCGGAAACACCATATATTTT,CASSLEGVGNTIYF
.,TRBJ1-2,TRBD1,TRBV5-4,TGTGCCAGCAGCTTGCTGGAGACAGGGTCGGTTGGCTACACCTTC,CASSLLETGSVGYTF
.,TRBJ2-6,.,TRBV6-2/TRBV6-3,TGTGCCAGCAGTCCCACCGATTTTTCTGGGGCCAACGTCCTGACTTTC,CASSPTDFSGANVLTF
.,TRBJ2-3,.,TRBV11-3,TGTGCCAGCAGCCAACGGACAGATACGCAGTATTTT,CASSQRTDTQYF
.,TRBJ1-2,.,TRBV30,TGTGCCTGGTCGGAAGGGGCGGTTGGCTACACCTTC,CAWSEGAVGYTF
.,TRBJ2-1,.,TRBV7-3,TGTGCCAGCAGCTCCGGGGTCAACAATGAGCAGTTCTTC,CASSSGVNNEQFF
.,TRBJ1-4,.,TRBV3-1/TRBV3-2,TGTGCCAGCAGGGGCGGGGGGGCAACTAATGAAAAACTGTTTTTT,CASRGGGATNEKLFF
.,TRBJ2-6,.,TRBV30,TGTGCCTGGAGTGCAGCGACACCGACCGTCTCTGGGGCCAACGTCCTGACTTTC,CAWSAATPTVSGANVLTF
.,TRBJ2-6,.,TRBV4-1,TGCGCCAGCAGCCCCGAGGGGGGGGCCAACGTCCTGACTTTC,CASSPEGGANVLTF
.,TRBJ2-1,TRBD2,TRBV5-6,TGTGCCAGCAGCCAGAGCCTAGCGGGAGATTGGAATGAGCAGTTCTTC,CASSQSLAGDWNEQFF
.,TRBJ2-5,TRBD2,TRBV6-1,TGTGCCAGCAGTGAAATAGCGGGAGACCAAGAGACCCAGTACTTC,CASSEIAGDQETQYF
.,TRBJ1-1,TRBD1,TRBV19,TGTGCCAGTAGTTCTTGGGACAGGGGGCATACTGAAGCTTTCTTT,CASSSWDRGHTEAFF